This T cell receptor (beta chain) appears in the sequencing data of a study of CD8+CD57+ T cells in acquired aplastic anemia. Study-level background: Sorting CD4+ and CD8+ cells gave DNA averaging about 3.2 ug. CD4+ cell libraries from healthy donors averaged about 10.8 million reads. Overall study findings and caveats: About 30 was the count of CD8+ CDR3 sequences that patients shared with controls.

As concerns this clonotype: Its antigen is currently unknown.

V lost 5 bases, J lost 6 bases, and 8 bases stayed unmatched. Germline V gene lookup returns CDR1 SGHTA and CDR2 FQGNSA. The CDR3 runs to 14 residues. Investigators profiled TCR beta VDJ and CDR3 from genomic DNA template. TCRdb re-analysed the reads in MiXCR, keeping a single row per CDR3 protein. The profile shows hundreds of thousands of distinct CDR3 sequences, about 70% of them singletons. V gene TRBV7-2 combines with J gene TRBJ2-7; TRBD1 aligns across 9 bases. What was sequenced was sorted CD4+, CD8+, or CD8+CD57+ T cells (not recorded which) from PBMCs. This clonotype was sampled from a human donor in good health, serving as a control. The CDR3 DNA reads TGTGCCAGCAGCGGGACGGACAGGGGAGGCGAGCAGTACTTC. Protein sequence: CASSGTDRGGEQYF.